A selection of T cell receptor beta chains follows, all from one sample in a study of T cells in localized non-small cell lung cancer. Clones were sequenced by immunoSEQ multiplex PCR, and TCRdb holds only the in-frame ones, with some missing. This table holds more than 50,000 clones, about 83% found once. This sample comprised peripheral blood, obtained before any cancer treatment. The receptors shown here come from a female donor older than 55 with stage II squamous cell lung carcinoma. CDR3s include the opening cysteine and the closing phenylalanine or tryptophan. Fields, in order: D gene, clone size, V gene, J gene, CDR3 length, CDR3 protein, CDR3 DNA. The D gene is left open where the match is weak. Clone size is stated in some rows and not others, as once, few, many or a class when expanded.

-	-	TRBV28	TRBJ2-7	12	CASSLLEYEQYF	TGTGCCAGCAGTTTATTAGAATACGAGCAGTACTTC
-	-	TRBV19	TRBJ1-5	16	CASSLHGTLSNQPQHF	TGTGCCAGTAGTCTTCACGGGACCCTTAGCAATCAGCCCCAGCATTTT
TRBD1	-	TRBV19	TRBJ2-7	17	CASSPRTGATVTYEQYF	TGTGCCAGTAGTCCACGGACAGGGGCCACAGTAACCTACGAGCAGTACTTC
TRBD1	-	TRBV23-1	TRBJ1-5	19	CASSQSSGQGALGNQPQHF	TGCGCCAGCAGTCAATCGTCAGGACAGGGGGCTTTGGGCAATCAGCCCCAGCATTTT
-	-	TRBV7-3	TRBJ2-7	13	CASSLTALREQYF	TGTGCCAGCAGCTTAACGGCCCTTAGGGAGCAGTACTTC
-	large	TRBV19	TRBJ1-6	14	CASSHVGGQSPLHF	TGTGCCAGTAGTCACGTGGGGGGCCAATCACCCCTCCACTTT
-	-	TRBV7-2	TRBJ2-7	15	CASSSTGTRSYEQYF	TGTGCCAGCAGCTCGACCGGGACAAGGTCCTACGAGCAGTACTTC
-	-	TRBV10-2	TRBJ2-3	13	CASGQGGTDTQYF	TGCGCCAGCGGTCAGGGTGGGACAGATACGCAGTATTTT
-	once	TRBV19	TRBJ1-4	18	CASSPLWGAISTNEKLFF	TGTGCCAGTAGTCCCCTGTGGGGGGCTATTTCAACTAATGAAAAACTGTTTTTT
-	-	TRBV11-1	TRBJ1-3	15	CASSFLKRAGNTIYF	TGTGCCAGCAGCTTCTTGAAGAGGGCCGGAAACACCATATATTTT
-	-	TRBV7-9	TRBJ1-2	14	CASSFQGANYGYTF	TGTGCCAGCAGCTTCCAGGGAGCTAACTATGGCTACACCTTC
-	-	TRBV5-5	TRBJ2-7	14	CASSIAIGLQEQYF	TGTGCCAGCAGCATTGCCATCGGGCTCCAAGAGCAGTACTTC
-	-	TRBV28	TRBJ2-2	15	CASSSSGQLTGELFF	TGTGCCAGCAGTTCCTCTGGACAGTTAACCGGGGAGCTGTTTTTT
-	-	TRBV7-2	TRBJ2-7	13	CASSLSADYEQYF	TGTGCCAGCAGCTTAAGCGCAGACTACGAGCAGTACTTC
-	-	TRBV4-2	TRBJ1-5	14	CASSQGIDNQPQHF	TGTGCCAGCAGCCAGGGGATAGATAATCAGCCCCAGCATTTT
-	-	TRBV19	TRBJ2-2	15	CASSISAVYGGELFF	TGTGCCAGTAGTATTTCCGCGGTGTATGGCGGGGAGCTGTTTTTT
-	-	TRBV18	TRBJ2-4	14	CASLPGRQENIQYF	TGTGCCAGCTTACCTGGGAGGCAGGAAAACATTCAGTACTTC
-	-	TRBV11-2	TRBJ1-1	14	CASSYDSMNTEAFF	TGTGCCAGCAGCTATGACAGCATGAACACTGAAGCTTTCTTT
-	-	TRBV4-1	TRBJ1-5	16	CASSQDQDVRGRPQHF	TGCGCCAGCAGCCAAGATCAGGATGTTAGGGGCCGGCCCCAGCATTTT
-	-	TRBV7-2	TRBJ2-5	11	CASSLGGTQYF	TGTGCCAGCAGCTTAGGAGGGACCCAGTACTTC
-	-	TRBV6-5	TRBJ2-2	14	CASSYRPNTGELFF	TGTGCCAGCAGTTACCGACCTAACACCGGGGAGCTGTTTTTT
-	-	TRBV4-2	TRBJ2-1	15	CASSQFAGGSREQFF	TGTGCCAGCAGCCAATTTGCCGGAGGTAGCCGGGAGCAGTTCTTC
TRBD1	-	TRBV7-9	TRBJ2-1	15	CASSLGQGGINEQFF	TGTGCCAGCAGCTTAGGACAGGGGGGTATCAATGAGCAGTTCTTC
-	-	TRBV7-2	TRBJ2-2	17	CASSLGYGQANTGELFF	TGTGCCAGCAGCTTAGGTTACGGCCAGGCGAACACCGGGGAGCTGTTTTTT
-	few	TRBV7-9	TRBJ2-5	16	CASSSSGPGAVKTQYF	TGTGCCAGCAGCTCCTCGGGGCCGGGCGCGGTGAAGACCCAGTACTTC
TRBD1	-	TRBV7-2	TRBJ1-6	14	CASRLGTGGSPLHF	TGTGCCAGCAGGCTAGGGACAGGGGGTTCACCCCTCCACTTT
-	-	TRBV9	TRBJ1-2	15	CASSWITDAEYGYTF	TGTGCCAGCAGCTGGATTACAGACGCTGAATATGGCTACACCTTC
-	-	TRBV15	TRBJ1-2	17	CATSRVPRDHTNYGYTF	TGTGCCACCAGCAGAGTCCCGCGGGACCACACTAACTATGGCTACACCTTC